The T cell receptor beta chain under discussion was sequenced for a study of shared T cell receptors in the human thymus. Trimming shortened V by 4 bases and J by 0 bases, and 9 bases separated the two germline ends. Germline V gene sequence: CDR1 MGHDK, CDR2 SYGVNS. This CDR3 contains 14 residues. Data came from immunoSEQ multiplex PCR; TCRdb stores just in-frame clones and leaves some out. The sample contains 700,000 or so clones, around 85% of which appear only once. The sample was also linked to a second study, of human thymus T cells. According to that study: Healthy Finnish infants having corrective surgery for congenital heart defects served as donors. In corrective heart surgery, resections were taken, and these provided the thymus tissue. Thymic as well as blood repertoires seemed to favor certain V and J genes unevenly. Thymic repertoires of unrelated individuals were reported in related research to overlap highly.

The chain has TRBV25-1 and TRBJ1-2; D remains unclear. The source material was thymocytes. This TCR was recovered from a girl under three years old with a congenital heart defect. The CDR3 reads CASSVGVTNYGYTF. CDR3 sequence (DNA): TGTGCCAGCAGTGTCGGGGTTACTAACTATGGCTACACCTTC.